This T cell receptor beta chain emerged from a study of beta chain features in type 1 diabetes. This CDR3 spans 15 amino acids. J lost 0 bases, V lost 7 bases, and 5 bases had no gene match. CDR1 SGHRS and CDR2 YFSETQ come from the germline V gene. Of the isolated RNA, all was reverse transcribed, and so the sequenced material was expressed TCRB transcripts. The data were produced by immunoSEQ multiplex PCR, yet TCRdb's version contains in-frame clones alone and is incomplete. The sample has 40,000 to 45,000 clones; about 51% are singletons. This chain uses TRBV5-1 with TRBJ2-1; 9 nucleotides align to TRBD1. The clonotype originates from a woman under 30 in good health. The sequenced material came from Tregs from blood. CDR3 region: CASGTGQSSYNEQFF. The CDR3 nucleotides are TGCGCCAGCGGGACAGGGCAAAGCTCCTACAATGAGCAGTTCTTC.